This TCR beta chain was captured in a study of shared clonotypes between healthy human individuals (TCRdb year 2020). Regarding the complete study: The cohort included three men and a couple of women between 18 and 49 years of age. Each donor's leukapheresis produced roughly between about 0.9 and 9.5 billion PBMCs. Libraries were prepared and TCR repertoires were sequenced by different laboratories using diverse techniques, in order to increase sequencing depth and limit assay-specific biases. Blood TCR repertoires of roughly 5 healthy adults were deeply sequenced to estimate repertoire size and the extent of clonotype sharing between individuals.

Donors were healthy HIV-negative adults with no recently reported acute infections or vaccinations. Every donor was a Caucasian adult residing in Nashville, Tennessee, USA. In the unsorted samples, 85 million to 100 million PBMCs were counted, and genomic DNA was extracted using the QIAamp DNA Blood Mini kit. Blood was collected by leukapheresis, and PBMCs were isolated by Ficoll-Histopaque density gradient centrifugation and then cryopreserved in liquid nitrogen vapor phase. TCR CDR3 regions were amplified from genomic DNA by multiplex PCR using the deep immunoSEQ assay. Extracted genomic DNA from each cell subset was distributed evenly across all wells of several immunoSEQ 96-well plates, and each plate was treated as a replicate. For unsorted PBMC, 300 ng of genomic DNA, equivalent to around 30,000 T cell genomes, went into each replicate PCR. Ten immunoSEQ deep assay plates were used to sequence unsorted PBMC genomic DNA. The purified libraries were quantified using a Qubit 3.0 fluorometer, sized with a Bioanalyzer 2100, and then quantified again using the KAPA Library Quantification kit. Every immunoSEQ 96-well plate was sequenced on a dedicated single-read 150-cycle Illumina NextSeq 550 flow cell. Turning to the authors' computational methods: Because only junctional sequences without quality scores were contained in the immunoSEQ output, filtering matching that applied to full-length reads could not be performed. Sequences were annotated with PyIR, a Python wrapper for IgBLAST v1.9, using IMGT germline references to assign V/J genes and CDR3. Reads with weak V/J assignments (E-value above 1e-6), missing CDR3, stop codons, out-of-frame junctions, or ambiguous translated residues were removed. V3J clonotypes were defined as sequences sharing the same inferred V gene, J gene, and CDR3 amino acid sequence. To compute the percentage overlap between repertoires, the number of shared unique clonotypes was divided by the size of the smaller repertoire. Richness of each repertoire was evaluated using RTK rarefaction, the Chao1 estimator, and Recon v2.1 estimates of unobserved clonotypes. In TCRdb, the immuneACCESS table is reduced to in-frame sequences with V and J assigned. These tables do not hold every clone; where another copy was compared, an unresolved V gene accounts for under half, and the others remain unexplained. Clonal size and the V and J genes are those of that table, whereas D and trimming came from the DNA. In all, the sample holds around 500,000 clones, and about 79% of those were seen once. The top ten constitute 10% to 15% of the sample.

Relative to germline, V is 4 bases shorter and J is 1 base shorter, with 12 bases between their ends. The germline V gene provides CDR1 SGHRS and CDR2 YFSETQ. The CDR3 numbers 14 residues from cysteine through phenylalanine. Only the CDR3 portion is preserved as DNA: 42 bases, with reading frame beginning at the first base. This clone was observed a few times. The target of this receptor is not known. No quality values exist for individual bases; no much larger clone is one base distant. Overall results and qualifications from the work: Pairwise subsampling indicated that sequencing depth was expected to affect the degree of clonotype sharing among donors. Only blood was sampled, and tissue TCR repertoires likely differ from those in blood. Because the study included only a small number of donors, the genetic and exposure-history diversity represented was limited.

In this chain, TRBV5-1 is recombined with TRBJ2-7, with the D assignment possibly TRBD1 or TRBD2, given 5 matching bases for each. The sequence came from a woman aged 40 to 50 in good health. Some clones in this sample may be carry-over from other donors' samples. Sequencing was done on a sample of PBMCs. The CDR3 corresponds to CASSKGTDSYEQYF. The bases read TGCGCCAGCAGCAAGGGGACGGATTCCTACGAGCAGTACTTC.